This T cell receptor beta chain was found in a study of blood T cells in healthy people across ages. A J-beta primer mix and a sample-barcoded 5' primer were used in a second PCR of about 6 to 12 cycles. The template-switch adaptor, which had 12 random nucleotides, put a tag on each cDNA molecule. One entry per CDR3 protein, called by TCRdb with MiXCR from the 5' RACE reads. Altogether around 1,000,000 distinct CDR3 sequences are present, around two fifths being singletons, with the ten largest covering around 13%. With respect to this clonotype: Its antigen remains unknown.

Findings of the study overall: Roughly linearly, TCR beta diversity per million T cells fell as age increased.

Trimming took 2 bases from V and 2 from J, leaving 10 bases between them. The CDR3 is 14 residues long. The germline V gene encodes CDR1 MDHEN and CDR2 SYDVKM. V is TRBV28 and J is TRBJ2-7, with D unclear. Sequencing input: blood. The TCR originated in a man aged 18 to 35 in good health. The CDR3 is CASSLTGVTYEQYF. The CDR3 DNA reads as TGTGCCAGCAGTTTAACCGGCGTTACCTACGAGCAGTACTTC.